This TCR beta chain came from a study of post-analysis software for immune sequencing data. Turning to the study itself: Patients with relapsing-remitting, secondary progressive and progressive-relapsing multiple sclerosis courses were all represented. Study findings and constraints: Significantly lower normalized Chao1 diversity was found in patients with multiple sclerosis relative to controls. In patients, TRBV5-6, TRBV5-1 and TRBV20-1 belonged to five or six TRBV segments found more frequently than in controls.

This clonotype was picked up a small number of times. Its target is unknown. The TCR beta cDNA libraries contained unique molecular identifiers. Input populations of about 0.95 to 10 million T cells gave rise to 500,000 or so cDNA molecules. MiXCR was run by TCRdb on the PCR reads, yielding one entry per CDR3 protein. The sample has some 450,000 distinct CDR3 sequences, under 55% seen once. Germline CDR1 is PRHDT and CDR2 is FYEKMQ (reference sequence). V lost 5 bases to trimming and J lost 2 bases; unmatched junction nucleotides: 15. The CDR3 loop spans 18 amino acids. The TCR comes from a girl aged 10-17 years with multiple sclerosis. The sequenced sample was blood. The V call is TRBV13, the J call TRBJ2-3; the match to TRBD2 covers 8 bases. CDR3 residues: CASSDGTSWQAITDTQYF. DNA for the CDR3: TGTGCCAGCAGCGACGGGACTAGTTGGCAAGCTATCACAGATACGCAGTATTTT.